The 18 T cell receptor beta chains in this list originate from one sample, sequenced in a study of regulatory T cells in long-lasting Graves disease. Time point specified: newly diagnosed GD, antithyroid drugs for less than 3 months. Isolated PBMC RNA provided the starting material for the TCR library. CDR3 regions were amplified by Arm-PCR using iRepertoire HTBI primers to build TCR beta libraries. MiXCR was run by TCRdb on the multiplex PCR reads, yielding one entry per CDR3 protein. The sample holds roughly 430,000 distinct CDR3 sequences, about a sixth seen once. A further study also used this sample, focusing on T cells in Graves' hyperthyroidism and ophthalmopathy.

Sequenced material: peripheral blood mononuclear cells (PBMCs), taken at new diagnosis, from a patient treated with antithyroid drugs. The receptors originated from a woman younger than 45 with Graves disease.

This clonotype has ten or more counts. This rearrangement joins TRBV27 to TRBJ2-1, with 9 bases fitting TRBD2. This CDR3 region has 16 residues. With V trimmed by 5 bases and J by 7 bases, 12 bases remained unmatched. Germline values: CDR1 MNHEY, CDR2 SMNVEV (reference sequence). This chain's CDR3 is CASSPKSGRRGNEQFF. The CDR3 nucleotides read TGTGCCAGCAGTCCCAAGAGCGGGAGGAGGGGGAATGAGCAGTTCTTC.

This clonotype was recorded a few times. The chain is built from TRBV19 and TRBJ1-5, with D perhaps matching TRBD1 (5 bases). Germline V gene lookup returns CDR1 LNHDA and CDR2 SQIVND (reference sequence). Trimming removed 3 bases at V and 1 base at J, with 13 bases between. The CDR3 spans 16 residues. This chain's CDR3 is CASSMERGWSNQPQHF. The DNA of the CDR3 is TGTGCCAGTAGTATGGAAAGGGGTTGGAGCAATCAGCCCCAGCATTTT. The whole variable domain, remainder taken from reference TRBV19 and TRBJ1-5, is DGGITQSPKYLFRKEGQNVTLSCEQNLNHDAMYWYRQDPGQGLRLIYYSQIVNDFQKGDIAEGYSVSREKKESFPLTVTSAQKNPTAFYLCASSMERGWSNQPQHFGDGTRLSIL.

This clonotype was counted a few times. An end of the junction does not agree with germline; a read error may underlie this. This rearrangement joins TRBV2 to TRBJ2-1; 9 positions match TRBD1. Germline V gene sequence: CDR1 SNHLY, CDR2 FYNNEI. CDR3 size: 17 residues. The CDR3 reads CASSQDPGTGSNNEQFF. For the CDR3, the DNA is TGCGCCAGCAGCCAAGACCCCGGGACAGGGTCTAACAATGAGCAGTTCTTC.

Ten or more counts support this clonotype. The chain carries TRBV12-3 or TRBV12-4 and TRBJ2-7; 10 positions agree with TRBD1. With V trimmed by 5 bases and J by 4 bases, 11 bases remained unmatched. The CDR3 extends over 16 amino acids. The CDR3 nucleotides are TGTGCCAGCAGTCCGAGAGGAGGACAGGGGGGATACGAGCAGTACTTC. Protein: CASSPRGGQGGYEQYF.

This chain joins TRBV6-1 and TRBJ2-7; D not certain. This CDR3 has 12 residues. In germline, CDR1 is MNHNS, CDR2 SASEGT. The CDR3 nucleotides are TGTGTTACTTCGGCGGAATCCTACGAGCAGTACTTC. Residues: CVTSAESYEQYF.

This clonotype was found a few times. This sequence joins TRBV5-6 and TRBJ2-5, with TRBD2 identical over 14 bases. Germline assignment: CDR1 SGHDT and CDR2 YYEEEE. V lost 0 bases to trimming and J lost 4 bases; unmatched junction nucleotides: 5. The CDR3 sequence is 17 residues long. The CDR3 protein is CASSLAVGTSGRETQYF. Here the CDR3 DNA reads TGTGCCAGCAGCTTGGCGGTCGGGACTAGCGGGAGAGAGACCCAGTACTTC.

This clonotype was seen many times. The V gene is TRBV4-1, the J gene TRBJ1-2; no definite D call. CDR3 size: 14 residues. Trimming cost V 3 bases and J 2 bases, with 10 bases left between them. From germline, CDR1 is MGHRA and CDR2 YSYEKL. In DNA form, the CDR3 reads TGCGCCAGCAGCCAGGTTGTGGGCAACTATGGCTACACCTTC. This sequence encodes CASSQVVGNYGYTF.

This clonotype was picked up many times. The chain uses TRBV28 and TRBJ2-7, with 10 bases that match TRBD2. CDR3 size: 15 residues. The J segment lost 1 base and the V segment lost 6 bases, leaving 6 bases of the junction unmatched. Per the germline V gene, CDR1 is MDHEN and CDR2 is SYDVKM. The CDR3: CASSWTSGRSYEQYF. DNA for the CDR3: TGTGCCAGCAGCTGGACTAGCGGAAGATCCTACGAGCAGTACTTC.

This clonotype was counted at least ten times. The rearrangement links TRBV20-1 to TRBJ2-1; 8 bases match TRBD2. With V trimmed by 6 bases and J by 6 bases, 13 bases remained unmatched. The CDR3 runs 15 residues. In germline, CDR1 is DFQATT, CDR2 SNEGSKA (reference sequence). CDR3 amino acids: CSAISGTRGVNEQFF. CDR3 coding DNA: TGCAGTGCAATCTCCGGGACTAGAGGAGTCAATGAGCAGTTCTTC.

The chain links TRBV3-1 to TRBJ1-5; no reliable D call. The germline gives CDR1 LGHDT, CDR2 YNNKEL (reference sequence). The CDR3 runs to 14 residues. Trimming removed 1 base from V and 2 bases from J, with 6 bases in between. This CDR3 is CASSQVIGNQPQHF. In DNA form, the CDR3 reads TGTGCCAGCAGCCAAGTCATAGGCAATCAGCCCCAGCATTTT.

Points on this clonotype: A much larger clone differs by one base, so this may be a read error. V usage is TRBV13 and J usage is TRBJ2-7, with a tentative D call TRBD2 (6 bases). The CDR3 is 17 residues long. Germline V lookup: CDR1 PRHDT, CDR2 FYEKMQ (reference sequence). Here the CDR3 reads CAGSLAEAQRVSYEQYF. CDR3 bases: TGTGCCGGCAGCTTAGCCGAGGCACAGCGGGTGTCCTACGAGCAGTACTTC.

This clonotype has at least ten counts. The rearrangement links TRBV13 to TRBJ2-7, with D possibly being TRBD2 (5 bases). This CDR3 is 14 amino acids long. The germline V and J ends were trimmed by 6 bases and 5 bases, with 17 bases remaining between them. Germline-derived CDR1 and CDR2 are PRHDT and FYEKMQ (reference sequence). DNA of the CDR3: TGTGCCAGCAGTCCCGGGGTTATCGCCGACGAGCAGTACTTC. Translation: CASSPGVIADEQYF.

This clonotype has a count of ten or more. V and J are TRBV27 and TRBJ1-5; 7 positions agree with TRBD1. Germline V gene lookup returns CDR1 MNHEY and CDR2 SMNVEV (reference sequence). The J segment lost 0 bases and the V segment lost 6 bases, leaving 14 bases of the junction unmatched. The CDR3 spans 18 residues. CDR3 in amino acids: CASSLTRGQPYSNQPQHF. CDR3 sequence (DNA): TGTGCCAGCAGCCTTACCCGGGGACAGCCATATAGCAATCAGCCCCAGCATTTT.

The chain couples TRBV6-2 or TRBV6-3 to TRBJ2-5, with D perhaps assigned TRBD1 or TRBD2 (7 bases each). The CDR3 extends over 15 amino acids. Germline-derived CDR1 and CDR2 are MNHEY and SVGEGT. Trimming shortened V by 1 base and J by 4 bases, and 13 bases separated the two germline ends. The CDR3 is CASSYLGRGGETQYF. The CDR3 DNA follows: TGTGCCAGCAGTTACTTAGGCAGGGGGGGAGAGACCCAGTACTTC.

DNA of the CDR3: TGTGCCAGCAGCTTAGATGGGGGTGGGAATTCACCCCTCCACTTT. This sequence encodes CASSLDGGGNSPLHF. The rearrangement uses TRBV7-9 and TRBJ1-6, with D perhaps TRBD1 (5 bases). V was trimmed by 1 base and J by 7 bases, leaving 11 bases between them. The CDR3 runs to 15 residues. From germline, CDR1 is SEHNR and CDR2 FQNEAQ (reference sequence).

This chain connects TRBV27 to TRBJ2-7, with a tentative D call TRBD1 (6 bases). Germline assignment: CDR1 MNHEY and CDR2 SMNVEV (reference sequence). CDR3 length: 14 amino acids. Trimming left V 2 bases short and J 2 bases short, with 10 bases between. CDR3 coding DNA: TGTGCCAGCAGTTTAGGTTACAGGGCCTACGAGCAGTACTTC. This translates into CASSLGYRAYEQYF.

V usage is TRBV6-2 or TRBV6-3 and J usage is TRBJ1-5; D possibly corresponds to TRBD1 (6 bases). The V gene lost 4 bases and the J gene lost 5 bases, with 12 bases spanning the gap. Germline V gene lookup returns CDR1 MNHEY and CDR2 SVGEGT. The CDR3 extends over 14 amino acids. The CDR3 reads CASSFGGGHQPQHF. CDR3 nucleotides: TGTGCCAGCAGTTTCGGAGGGGGACATCAGCCCCAGCATTTT.

This clonotype was seen ten or more times. V is TRBV7-9 and J is TRBJ1-1, with D hard to call. This CDR3 contains 15 residues. V was clipped by 1 base and J by 5 bases, with 14 bases between them. Germline V gene data show CDR1 as SEHNR and CDR2 as FQNEAQ (reference sequence). The chain's CDR3 is CASSLGLRSPTEAFF. The DNA of the CDR3 is TGTGCCAGCAGCTTAGGTCTCAGGTCTCCGACTGAAGCTTTCTTT.